This T cell receptor beta chain was observed in a study of Tregs in tolerant kidney transplant recipients. Only in-frame clones appear in the TCRdb table, and some are missing; sequencing was by immunoSEQ multiplex PCR. Of roughly 250,000 clones listed, around 82% were seen once; the top ten hold about 0.64%. Only a few counts were recorded for this clone. Its antigen remains unidentified. CD4+CD25+CD127- Tregs, CD4+CD25- non-Tregs, CD4 and CD8 cells were sorted. Study-level findings and limits: Tregs expanded with activated donor B cells seemed most donor-specific.

The sample was CD4+ T cells from blood. The sequence derives from a human donor in good health.

Here the CDR3 reads CASSLGQGNTEAFF. The CDR3 region has the DNA TGTGCCAGCAGCTTAGGTCAGGGGAACACTGAAGCTTTCTTT. The chain uses TRBV7-2 and TRBJ1-1, with D possibly being TRBD1 (5 bases). This CDR3 region has 14 residues. Germline V gene lookup returns CDR1 SGHTA and CDR2 FQGNSA. The V gene lost 1 base and the J gene lost 1 base, with 7 bases spanning the gap.